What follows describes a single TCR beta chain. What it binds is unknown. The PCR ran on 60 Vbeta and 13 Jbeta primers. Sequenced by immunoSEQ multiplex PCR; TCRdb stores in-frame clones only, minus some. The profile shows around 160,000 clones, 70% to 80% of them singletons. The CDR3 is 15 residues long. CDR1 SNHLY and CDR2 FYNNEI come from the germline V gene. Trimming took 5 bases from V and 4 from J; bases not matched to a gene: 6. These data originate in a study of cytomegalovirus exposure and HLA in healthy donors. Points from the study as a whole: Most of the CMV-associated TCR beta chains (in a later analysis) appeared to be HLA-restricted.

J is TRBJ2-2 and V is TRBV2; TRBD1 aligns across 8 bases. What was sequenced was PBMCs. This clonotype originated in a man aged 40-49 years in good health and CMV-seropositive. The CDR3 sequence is CASSRGTGTTGELFF. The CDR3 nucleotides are TGTGCCAGCAGTCGCGGGACAGGAACCACCGGGGAGCTGTTTTTT.